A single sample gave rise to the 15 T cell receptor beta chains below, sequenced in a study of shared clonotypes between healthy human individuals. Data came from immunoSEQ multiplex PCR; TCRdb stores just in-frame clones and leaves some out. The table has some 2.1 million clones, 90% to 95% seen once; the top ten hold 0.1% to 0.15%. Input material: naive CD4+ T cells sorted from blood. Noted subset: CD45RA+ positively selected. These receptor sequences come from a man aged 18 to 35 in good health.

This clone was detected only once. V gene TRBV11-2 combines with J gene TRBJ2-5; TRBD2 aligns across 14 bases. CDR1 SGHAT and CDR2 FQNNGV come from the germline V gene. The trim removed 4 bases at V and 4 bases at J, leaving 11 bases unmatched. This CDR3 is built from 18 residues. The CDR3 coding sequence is TGTGCCAGCAGCTCCGGCCGACTAGCGGGGGGGCAGGGAGAGACCCAGTACTTC. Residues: CASSSGRLAGGQGETQYF. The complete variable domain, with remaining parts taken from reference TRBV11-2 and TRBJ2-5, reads EAGVAQSPRYKIIEKRQSVAFWCNPISGHATLYWYQQILGQGPKLLIQFQNNGVVDDSQLPKDRFSAERLKGVDSTLKIQPAKLEDSAVYLCASSSGRLAGGQGETQYFGPGTRLLVL.

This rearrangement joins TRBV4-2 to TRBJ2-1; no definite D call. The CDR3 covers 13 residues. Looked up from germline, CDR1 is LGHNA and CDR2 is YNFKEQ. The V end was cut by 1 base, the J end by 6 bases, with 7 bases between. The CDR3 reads CASSQGKVNEQFF. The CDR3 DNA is TGTGCCAGCAGCCAAGGAAAAGTCAATGAGCAGTTCTTC.

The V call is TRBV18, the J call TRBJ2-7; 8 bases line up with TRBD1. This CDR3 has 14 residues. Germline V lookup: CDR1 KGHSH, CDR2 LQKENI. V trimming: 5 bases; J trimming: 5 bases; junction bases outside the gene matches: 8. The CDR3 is CASSSRTGTDEQYF. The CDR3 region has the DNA TGTGCCAGCTCATCTAGGACAGGGACGGACGAGCAGTACTTC.

The CDR3 loop is CASSIDGTIKAYGYTF. As DNA, the CDR3 is TGTGCCAGTAGTATTGATGGGACAATCAAGGCGTATGGCTACACCTTC. The chain uses TRBV19 and TRBJ1-2; D perhaps matches TRBD1 (6 bases). Trimming removed 3 bases at V and 5 bases at J, with 19 bases between. The CDR3 is made up of 16 amino acids. Germline V gene sequence: CDR1 LNHDA, CDR2 SQIVND (reference sequence).

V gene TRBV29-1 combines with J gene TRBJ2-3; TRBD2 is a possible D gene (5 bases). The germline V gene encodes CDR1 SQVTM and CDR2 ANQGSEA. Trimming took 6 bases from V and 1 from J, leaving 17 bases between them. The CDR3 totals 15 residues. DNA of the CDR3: TGCAGCGTATACGCCCTGACCGGGGGCACAGATACGCAGTATTTT. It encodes CSVYALTGGTDTQYF.

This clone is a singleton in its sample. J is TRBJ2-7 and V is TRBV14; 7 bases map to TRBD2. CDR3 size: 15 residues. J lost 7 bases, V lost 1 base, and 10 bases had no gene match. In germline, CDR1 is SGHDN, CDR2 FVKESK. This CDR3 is CASSQVLAVLEEQYF. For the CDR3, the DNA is TGTGCCAGCAGCCAAGTCCTAGCGGTACTCGAGGAGCAGTACTTC.

CDR3 sequence (DNA): TGTGCCAGCAGCGGCTTCCCCTCCTACGAGCAGTACTTC. Amino acids: CASSGFPSYEQYF. The gene calls are TRBV5-4 and TRBJ2-7, with D unclear. The CDR3 covers 13 residues. Trimming took off 4 bases at V and 0 bases at J, with 8 bases between the two ends. Germline V CDR1 and CDR2: SGHNT, YYREEE (reference sequence).

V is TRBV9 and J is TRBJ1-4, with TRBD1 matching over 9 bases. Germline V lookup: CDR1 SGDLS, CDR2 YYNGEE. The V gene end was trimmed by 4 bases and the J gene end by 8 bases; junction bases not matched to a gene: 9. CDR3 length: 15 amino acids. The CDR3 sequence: CASSRRTGEGEKLFF. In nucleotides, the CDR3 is TGTGCCAGCAGCAGAAGGACAGGGGAGGGGGAAAAACTGTTTTTT. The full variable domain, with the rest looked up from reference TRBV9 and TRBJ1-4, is DSGVTQTPKHLITATGQRVTLRCSPRSGDLSVYWYQQSLDQGLQFLIQYYNGEERAKGNILERFSAQQFPDLHSELNLSSLELGDSALYFCASSRRTGEGEKLFFGSGTQLSVL.

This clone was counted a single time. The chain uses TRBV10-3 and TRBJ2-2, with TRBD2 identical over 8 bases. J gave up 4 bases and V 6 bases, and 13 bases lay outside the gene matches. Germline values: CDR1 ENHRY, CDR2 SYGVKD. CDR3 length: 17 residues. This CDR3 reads CAIRPGAASGSTGELFF. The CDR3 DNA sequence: TGTGCCATCAGGCCCGGGGCGGCTAGCGGGTCCACCGGGGAGCTGTTTTTT.

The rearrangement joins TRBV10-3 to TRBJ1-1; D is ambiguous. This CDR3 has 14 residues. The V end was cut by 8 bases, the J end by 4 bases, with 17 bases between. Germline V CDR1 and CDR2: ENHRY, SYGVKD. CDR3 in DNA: TGTGCCATCGGCCCGGGGTACCCTGGCACTGAAGCTTTCTTT. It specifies CAIGPGYPGTEAFF.

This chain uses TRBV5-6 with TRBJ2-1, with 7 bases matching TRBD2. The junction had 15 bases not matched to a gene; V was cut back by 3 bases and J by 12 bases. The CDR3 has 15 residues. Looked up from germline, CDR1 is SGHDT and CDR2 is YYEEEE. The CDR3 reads CASSWETYPWGGQFF. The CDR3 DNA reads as TGTGCCAGCAGCTGGGAGACCTACCCCTGGGGGGGGCAGTTCTTC.

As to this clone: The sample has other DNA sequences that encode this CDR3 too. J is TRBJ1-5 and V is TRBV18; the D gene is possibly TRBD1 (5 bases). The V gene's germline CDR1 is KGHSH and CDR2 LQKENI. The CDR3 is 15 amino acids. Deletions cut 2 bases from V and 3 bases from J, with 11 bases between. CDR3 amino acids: CASSPGGGSNQPQHF. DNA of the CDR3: TGTGCCAGCTCACCAGGGGGAGGGTCCAATCAGCCCCAGCATTTT.

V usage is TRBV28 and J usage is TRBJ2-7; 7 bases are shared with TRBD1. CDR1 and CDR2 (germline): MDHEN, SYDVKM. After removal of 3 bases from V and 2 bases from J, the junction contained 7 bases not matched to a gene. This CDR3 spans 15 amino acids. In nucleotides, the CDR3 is TGTGCCAGCAGTTTTACCATTACAGGGGCCTACGAGCAGTACTTC. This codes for CASSFTITGAYEQYF.

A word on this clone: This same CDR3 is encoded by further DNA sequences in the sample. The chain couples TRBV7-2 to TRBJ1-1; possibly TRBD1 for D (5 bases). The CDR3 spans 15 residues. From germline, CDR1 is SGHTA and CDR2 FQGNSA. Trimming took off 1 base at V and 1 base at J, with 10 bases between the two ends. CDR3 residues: CASSLGGTGNTEAFF. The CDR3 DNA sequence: TGTGCCAGCAGCTTAGGCGGGACTGGGAACACTGAAGCTTTCTTT.

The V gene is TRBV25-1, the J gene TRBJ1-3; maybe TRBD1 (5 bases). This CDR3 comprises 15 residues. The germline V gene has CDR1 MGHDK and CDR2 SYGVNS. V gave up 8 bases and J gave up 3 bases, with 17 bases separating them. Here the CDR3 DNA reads TGTGCCAGCCGACCTGCAGGGACCCGTGGAAACACCATATATTTT. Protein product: CASRPAGTRGNTIYF.